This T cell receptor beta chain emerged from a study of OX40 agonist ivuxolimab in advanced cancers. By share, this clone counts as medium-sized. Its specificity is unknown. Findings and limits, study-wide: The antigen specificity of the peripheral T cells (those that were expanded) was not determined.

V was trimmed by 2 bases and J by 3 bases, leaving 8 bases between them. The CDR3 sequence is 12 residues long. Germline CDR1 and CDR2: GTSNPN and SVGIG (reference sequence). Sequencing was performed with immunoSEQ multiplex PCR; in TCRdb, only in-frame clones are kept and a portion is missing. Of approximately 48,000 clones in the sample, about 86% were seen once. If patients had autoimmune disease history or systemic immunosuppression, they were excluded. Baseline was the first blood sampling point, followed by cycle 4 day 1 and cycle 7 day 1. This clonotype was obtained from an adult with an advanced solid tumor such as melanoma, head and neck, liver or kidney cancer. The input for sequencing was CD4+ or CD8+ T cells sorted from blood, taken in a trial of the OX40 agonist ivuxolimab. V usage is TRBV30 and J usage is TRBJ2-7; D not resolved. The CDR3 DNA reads TGTGCCTGGAGTAAGGAATACTACGAGCAGTACTTC. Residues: CAWSKEYYEQYF.